This T cell receptor (beta chain) was recovered during a study of cytomegalovirus exposure and HLA in healthy donors. Whole-study results and caveats: V- and J-gene trimming in TCR beta was tied to a missense DCLRE1C variant by an analysis performed later. The study had only CMV serostatus as immune exposure information. Cytomegalovirus association was listed for about 170 TCR beta chains.

Unrecorded immune exposures were likely, despite nominal health at sampling. In the PCR, 60 Vbeta and 13 Jbeta primers were used. Sequencing used immunoSEQ multiplex PCR; TCRdb keeps in-frame clones, though not all of them. The sample shows 160,000 or so clones, roughly three quarters of them seen only once. Comment on this clone: Antigen unknown.

The sequence was collected from a man aged 55 to 69 in good health and CMV-seronegative. Sample: PBMCs.

The CDR3 nucleotides are TGTGCCAGCAGCGTAGAGGGGGGGCGCATTGAGCAGTTCTTC. Translating gives CASSVEGGRIEQFF. V is TRBV9 and J is TRBJ2-1; D is perhaps TRBD2 (7 bases). The V end was cut by 0 bases, the J end by 9 bases, with 13 bases between. There are 14 residues in the CDR3. CDR1 is SGDLS and CDR2 is YYNGEE in the germline V gene. Supplemented by reference TRBV9 and TRBJ2-1, the full variable domain reads DSGVTQTPKHLITATGQRVTLRCSPRSGDLSVYWYQQSLDQGLQFLIQYYNGEERAKGNILERFSAQQFPDLHSELNLSSLELGDSALYFCASSVEGGRIEQFFGPGTRLTVL.